The source of this T cell receptor (beta chain) is a study of blood T cells in healthy people across ages. Study as a whole: The capture of about one barcoded beta molecule per two T cells was achieved by template switching.

Note on this clonotype: The antigen is undetermined.

Study-wide findings and caveats: Aged donors had fewer naive CD4+ cells and lower diversity than long-lived donors.

Alongside a J-beta primer mix, a sample-barcoded 5' primer served in a second PCR lasting about 6 to 12 cycles. TCRdb re-analysed the 5' RACE reads in MiXCR, keeping a single row per CDR3 protein. Of some 560,000 distinct CDR3 sequences listed, around a quarter are singletons. V gave up 6 bases and J gave up 4 bases, with 10 bases separating them. The germline gives CDR1 LNHNV, CDR2 YYDKDF (reference sequence). The CDR3 has 13 amino acids. These data were also filed under a second study, of T cells of mothers and their children. That study adds: The donors comprised roughly 6 children and their three healthy Caucasian mothers.

The chain employs TRBV15 and TRBJ1-3; D is uncertain. Sample: blood. This clonotype was sampled from a boy aged 2 to 10 in good health. CDR3 in DNA: TGTGCCACCAGTTCTTGGCCCGGAAACACCATATATTTT. Amino acid sequence: CATSSWPGNTIYF.